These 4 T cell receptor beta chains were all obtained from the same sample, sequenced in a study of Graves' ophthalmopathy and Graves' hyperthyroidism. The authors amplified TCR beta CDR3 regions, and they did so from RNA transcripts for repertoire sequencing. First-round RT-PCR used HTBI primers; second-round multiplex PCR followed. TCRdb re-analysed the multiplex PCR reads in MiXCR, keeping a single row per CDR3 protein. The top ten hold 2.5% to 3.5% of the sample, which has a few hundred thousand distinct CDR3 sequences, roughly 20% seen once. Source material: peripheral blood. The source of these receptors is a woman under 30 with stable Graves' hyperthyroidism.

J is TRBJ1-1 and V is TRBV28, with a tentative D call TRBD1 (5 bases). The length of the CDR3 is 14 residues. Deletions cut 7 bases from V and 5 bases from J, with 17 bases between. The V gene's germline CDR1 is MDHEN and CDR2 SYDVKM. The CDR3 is CASMVSGGGTEAFF. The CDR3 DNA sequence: TGTGCCAGCATGGTGTCAGGCGGGGGGACTGAAGCTTTCTTT.

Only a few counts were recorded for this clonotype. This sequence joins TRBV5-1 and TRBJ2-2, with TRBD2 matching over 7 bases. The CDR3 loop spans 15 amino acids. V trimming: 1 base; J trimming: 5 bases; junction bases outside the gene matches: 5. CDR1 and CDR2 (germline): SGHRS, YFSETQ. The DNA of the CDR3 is TGCGCCAGCAGCTTGAGCGAGCGGGAAACCGGGGAGCTGTTTTTT. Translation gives CASSLSERETGELFF.

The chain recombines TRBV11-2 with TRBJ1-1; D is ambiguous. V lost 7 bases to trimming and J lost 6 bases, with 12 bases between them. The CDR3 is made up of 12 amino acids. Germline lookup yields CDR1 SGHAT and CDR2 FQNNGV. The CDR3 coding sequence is TGTGCCAGCAACGACGCGGGCTCTGAAGCTTTCTTT. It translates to CASNDAGSEAFF.

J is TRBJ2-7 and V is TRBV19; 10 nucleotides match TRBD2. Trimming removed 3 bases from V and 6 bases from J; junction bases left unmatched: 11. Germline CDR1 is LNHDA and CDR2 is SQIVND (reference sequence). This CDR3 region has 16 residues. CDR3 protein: CASSIPSGLAIGEQYF. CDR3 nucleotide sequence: TGTGCCAGTAGTATTCCTTCGGGACTAGCGATTGGCGAGCAGTACTTC.